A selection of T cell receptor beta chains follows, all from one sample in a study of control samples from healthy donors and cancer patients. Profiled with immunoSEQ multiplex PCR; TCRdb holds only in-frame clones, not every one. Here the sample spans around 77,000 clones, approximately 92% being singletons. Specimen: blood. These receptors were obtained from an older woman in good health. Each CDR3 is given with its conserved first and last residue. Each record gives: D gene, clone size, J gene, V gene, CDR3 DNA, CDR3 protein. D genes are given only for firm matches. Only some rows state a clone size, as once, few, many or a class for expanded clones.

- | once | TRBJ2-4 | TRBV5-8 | TGTGCCAGCAGCCCCCGGAGGGGGCTTGGAAACATTCAGTACTTC | CASSPRRGLGNIQYF
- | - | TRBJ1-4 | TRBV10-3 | TGTGCCATCGGGGGTGCAACTAATGAAAAACTGTTTTTT | CAIGGATNEKLFF
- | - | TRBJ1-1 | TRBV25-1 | TGTGCCAGCGGTGAAGCGGGTTTGAACACTGAAGCTTTCTTT | CASGEAGLNTEAFF
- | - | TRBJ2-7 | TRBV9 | TGTGCCAGCAGCGCGTACCGGGACGTCGGAAGCCACGAGCAGTACTTC | CASSAYRDVGSHEQYF
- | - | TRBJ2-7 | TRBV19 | TGTGCCAGTAGTAAAGCAGACTCCTTCTCCTACGAGCAGTACTTC | CASSKADSFSYEQYF
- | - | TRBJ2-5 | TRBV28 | TGTGCCAGCAGCCATGACAGGTTAGAGACCCAGTACTTC | CASSHDRLETQYF
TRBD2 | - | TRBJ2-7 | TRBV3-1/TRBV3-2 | TGTGCCAGCGCGACGCGGGGGGGCTACGAGCAGTACTTC | CASATRGGYEQYF
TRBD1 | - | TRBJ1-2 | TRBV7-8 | TGTGCCAGCAGCTTAGAGGCCCGGGACAGGGGGCACTATAGCTACACCTTC | CASSLEARDRGHYSYTF
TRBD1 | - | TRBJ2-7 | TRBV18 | TGTGCCAGCTCAACCAGGGGGGAGCAGTACTTC | CASSTRGEQYF
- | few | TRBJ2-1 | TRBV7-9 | TGTGCCAGCAGCTCTCTATCCGGGTGGAATGAGCAGTTCTTC | CASSSLSGWNEQFF
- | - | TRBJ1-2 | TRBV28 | TGTGCCAGCAGTTCTTGGACGGGGGACTATGGCTACACCTTC | CASSSWTGDYGYTF
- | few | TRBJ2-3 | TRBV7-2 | TGTGCCAGCAGCTTAGCTTCAGGGTTAGGGACAGATACGCAGTATTTT | CASSLASGLGTDTQYF
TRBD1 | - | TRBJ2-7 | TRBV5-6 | TGTGCCAGCAGCTTGAGTTTGTGGACAGGAACCTACGAGCAGTACTTC | CASSLSLWTGTYEQYF
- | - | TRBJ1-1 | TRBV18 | TGTGCCAGCTCGGATCGACCGGGACGAAGTCTCGGGGCTTTCTTT | CASSDRPGRSLGAFF
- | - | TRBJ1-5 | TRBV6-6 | TGTGCCAGCAGTTACTCTGAGGGTCAGCCCCAGCATTTT | CASSYSEGQPQHF
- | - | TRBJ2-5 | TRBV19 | TGTGCCAGTAGCGAAATGGGGGGAGAGACCCAGTACTTC | CASSEMGGETQYF
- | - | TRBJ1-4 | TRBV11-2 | TGTGCCAGCAGCTTAGGGAGGACGGGGAGTAATGAAAAACTGTTTTTT | CASSLGRTGSNEKLFF
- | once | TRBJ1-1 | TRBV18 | TGTGCCAGCTCACGTACGGGACGAACTGAAGCTTTCTTT | CASSRTGRTEAFF
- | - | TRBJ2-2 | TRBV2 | TGTGCCAGCAGGGCCCCGAACACCGGGGAGCTGTTTTTT | CASRAPNTGELFF
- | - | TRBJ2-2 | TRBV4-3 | TGCGCCAGCAGCTCAGCGATAGGGGGAGACGGGAGGAGGCCCGGGGAGCTGTTTTTT | CASSSAIGGDGRRPGELFF
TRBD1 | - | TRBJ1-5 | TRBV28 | TGTGCCAGCAGTGCGGGAGGGGGGACAGCTCGCAATCAGCCCCAGCATTTT | CASSAGGGTARNQPQHF
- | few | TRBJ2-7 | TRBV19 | TGTGCCAGTAGTTGGGGCGGGAACTCCTACGAGCAGTACTTC | CASSWGGNSYEQYF
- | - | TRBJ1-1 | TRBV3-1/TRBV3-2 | TGTGCCACCCGGACACTTGCGAACACTGAAGCTTTCTTT | CATRTLANTEAFF
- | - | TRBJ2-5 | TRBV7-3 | TGTGCCAGCAGCTTCGGATCGGAAGAGACCCAGTACTTC | CASSFGSEETQYF
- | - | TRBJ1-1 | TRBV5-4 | TGTGCCAGCAGCTTGTTGAACACTGAAGCTTTCTTT | CASSLLNTEAFF
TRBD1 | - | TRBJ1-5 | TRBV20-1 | TGCAGTGCTAGTGAGGAGGGGGCCAAAGGTAGCAATCAGCCCCAGCATTTT | CSASEEGAKGSNQPQHF
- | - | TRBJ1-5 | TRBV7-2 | TGTGCCAGCAGCTCTTACAGGGCTAATCAGCCCCAGCATTTT | CASSSYRANQPQHF
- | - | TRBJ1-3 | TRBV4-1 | TGCGCCAGCAGCCAACCAGGGAGGCGATCTGGAAACACCATATATTTT | CASSQPGRRSGNTIYF
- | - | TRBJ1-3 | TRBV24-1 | TGTGCCACCAGCAGGGCCGGAAACACCATATATTTT | CATSRAGNTIYF
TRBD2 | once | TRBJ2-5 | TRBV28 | TGTGCCAGCACCGGGGGGGTTCCAGAGACCCAGTACTTC | CASTGGVPETQYF
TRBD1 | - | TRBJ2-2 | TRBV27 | TGTGCCAGCAGTTTAAGAGCGGGACAGGGACGCACCGGGGAGCTGTTTTTT | CASSLRAGQGRTGELFF
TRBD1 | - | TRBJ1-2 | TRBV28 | TGTGCCAGCAGTTTAGGCAGGGGGCTCGGGGGCTACACCTTC | CASSLGRGLGGYTF
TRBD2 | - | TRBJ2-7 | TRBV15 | TGTGCCACCAGCGAAGGGAGCCCGGGAGGGCCGTTCGAGCAGTACTTC | CATSEGSPGGPFEQYF
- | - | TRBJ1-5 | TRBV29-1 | TGCAGCGTTGATTGGGGGGTCGGCAATCAGCCCCAGCATTTT | CSVDWGVGNQPQHF
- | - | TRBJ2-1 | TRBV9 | TGTGCCAGCAGCCCAGCCCGTTTAGTAGAGGAGCAGTTCTTC | CASSPARLVEEQFF
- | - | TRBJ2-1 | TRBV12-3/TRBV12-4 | TGTGCCAGCAGTTTATTACGGTACAATGAGCAGTTCTTC | CASSLLRYNEQFF
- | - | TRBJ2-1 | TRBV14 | TGTGCCAGCAGAGGGGACGGGGCAGGGCCATACAATGAGCAGTTCTTC | CASRGDGAGPYNEQFF
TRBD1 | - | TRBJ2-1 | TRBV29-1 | TGCAGCGTTGAACCCGGGACAGGGGCGGACAATGAGCAGTTCTTC | CSVEPGTGADNEQFF
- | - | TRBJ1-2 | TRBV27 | TGTGCCAGCAGTTTGCGGGGAGGCGGCTACACCTTC | CASSLRGGGYTF
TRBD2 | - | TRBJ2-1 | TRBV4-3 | TGCGCCAGCAGCCAGGACCCGTGGATAGCGGGGAGCTCCTACAATGAGCAGTTCTTC | CASSQDPWIAGSSYNEQFF
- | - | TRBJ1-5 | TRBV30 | TGTGCCTGGAGTGCACGTGAATATCAGCCCCAGCATTTT | CAWSAREYQPQHF
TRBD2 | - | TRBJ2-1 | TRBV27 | TGTGCCAGCAGTTTAAAAAGCGGGAGGGCCTATGAGCAGTTCTTC | CASSLKSGRAYEQFF
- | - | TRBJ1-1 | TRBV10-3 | TGTGCCATCAGTGTGGGGGGGGCGAACACTGAAGCTTTCTTT | CAISVGGANTEAFF